This entry lists 27 T cell receptor beta chains sequenced from one sample in a study of PD-1 blockade in mismatch repair-deficient tumors. Here immunoSEQ multiplex PCR was the method, and the copy in TCRdb shows in-frame clones only, minus some. The sample holds some 97,000 clones, 70% to 85% seen once. Source: peripheral blood, taken 36 weeks after starting pembrolizumab. These receptors originate from an adult with mismatch repair-deficient cancer.

This chain connects TRBV30 to TRBJ2-7; weak D call: TRBD1 (5 bases). The germline gives CDR1 GTSNPN, CDR2 SVGIG (reference sequence). CDR3 length: 12 amino acids. Trimming took 6 bases from V and 2 from J, leaving 11 bases between them. CDR3 sequence reads: CACPTETYEQYF. CDR3 DNA sequence: TGTGCCTGTCCGACAGAAACCTACGAGCAGTACTTC.

The chain couples TRBV6-4 to TRBJ2-1; possible D gene TRBD2, 5 bases. CDR1 is MRHNA, CDR2 SNTAGT, per germline. The CDR3 is made up of 15 amino acids. The V end lost 3 bases, the J end lost 6 bases, and 15 bases lay between the germline ends. CDR3 sequence reads: CASSEVAGWGNEQFF. CDR3 in DNA: TGTGCCAGCAGTGAAGTTGCGGGTTGGGGCAATGAGCAGTTCTTC.

The chain joins TRBV27 to TRBJ2-1, with D hard to call. CDR1 is MNHEY and CDR2 is SMNVEV in the germline V gene (reference sequence). Trimming took off 0 bases at V and 5 bases at J, with 14 bases between the two ends. CDR3 length: 16 amino acids. This CDR3 is CASSLSPLPNNNEQFF. The CDR3 nucleotides are TGTGCCAGCAGTTTATCGCCGCTACCAAACAACAATGAGCAGTTCTTC.

The chain carries TRBV6-5 and TRBJ2-2; D remains ambiguous. The CDR3 consists of 11 residues. Trimming shortened V by 6 bases and J by 8 bases, and 7 bases separated the two germline ends. Germline CDR1 reads MNHEY; CDR2 reads SVGAGI. CDR3 amino acids: CASSESGELFF. The CDR3 coding sequence is TGTGCCAGCAGCGAATCAGGGGAGCTGTTTTTT.

The CDR3: CASSDKTGWDEQFF. The CDR3 DNA reads TGCGCCAGCAGTGATAAGACAGGGTGGGATGAGCAGTTCTTC. The V gene is TRBV10-1, the J gene TRBJ2-1, with TRBD1 matching over 7 bases. CDR3 length: 14 amino acids. After removal of 3 bases from V and 8 bases from J, the junction contained 7 bases not matched to a gene. In germline, CDR1 is WNHNN, CDR2 SYGVQD (reference sequence).

The gene calls are TRBV6-1 and TRBJ2-2; D remains ambiguous. Germline V gene sequence: CDR1 MNHNS, CDR2 SASEGT. Trimming removed 3 bases at V and 7 bases at J, with 15 bases between. CDR3 length: 15 residues. CDR3 in amino acids: CASSDGQPGGGELFF. CDR3 DNA sequence: TGTGCCAGCAGTGACGGCCAACCCGGCGGCGGGGAGCTGTTTTTT.

This sequence joins TRBV7-6 and TRBJ1-5; D is uncertain. This CDR3 comprises 13 residues. The germline CDR1 and CDR2 sequences are SGHVS and FNYEAQ. V was shortened by 0 bases and J by 7 bases, with 7 bases between the two germline ends. The DNA of the CDR3 is TGTGCCAGCAGCTTAGCCGCTGGACAGCCCCAGCATTTT. Translating gives CASSLAAGQPQHF.

This clone has a single count. The chain has TRBV11-2 and TRBJ2-2; possibly TRBD2 for D (7 bases). V lost 6 bases, J lost 3 bases, and 14 bases lay in between. There are 15 residues in the CDR3. Germline loops: CDR1 SGHAT, CDR2 FQNNGV. DNA of the CDR3: TGTGCCAGCAGTCCGGGGGGCATAGACACCGGGGAGCTGTTTTTT. Translated, it gives CASSPGGIDTGELFF. The variable domain in full, completed from reference TRBV11-2 and TRBJ2-2, reads EAGVAQSPRYKIIEKRQSVAFWCNPISGHATLYWYQQILGQGPKLLIQFQNNGVVDDSQLPKDRFSAERLKGVDSTLKIQPAKLEDSAVYLCASSPGGIDTGELFFGEGSRLTVL.

This clone has a handful of counts. The V gene is TRBV18, the J gene TRBJ1-1; no clear D gene. The CDR3 totals 11 residues. Germline CDR1 reads KGHSH; CDR2 reads LQKENI. V lost 4 bases and J lost 7, with 7 bases in between. The CDR3 sequence is CASSQSVEAFF. CDR3 in DNA: TGTGCCAGCTCACAGAGCGTTGAAGCTTTCTTT.

This chain connects TRBV7-9 to TRBJ2-7; 15 bases match TRBD2. The junction had 14 bases not matched to a gene; V was cut back by 5 bases and J by 9 bases. Per the germline V gene, CDR1 is SEHNR and CDR2 is FQNEAQ (reference sequence). This CDR3 has 17 residues. The CDR3 sequence is CASSPGLAGGEGDVQYF. The CDR3, as DNA: TGTGCCAGCAGCCCGGGACTAGCGGGAGGTGAAGGGGACGTGCAGTACTTC.

The chain combines TRBV5-1 with TRBJ1-2; TRBD1 matches 7 bases. This CDR3 has 14 amino acids. The trim removed 5 bases at V and 5 bases at J, leaving 9 bases unmatched. Germline CDR1 SGHRS, CDR2 YFSETQ. CDR3 region: CASRRGEGQYGYTF. The DNA for the CDR3 is TGCGCCAGCAGACGAGGGGAGGGACAGTATGGCTACACCTTC.

The gene calls are TRBV5-4 and TRBJ2-1; perhaps TRBD1 as D (6 bases). There are 13 residues in the CDR3. The V and J ends lost 7 bases and 5 bases respectively, with 13 bases between them. Germline CDR1 and CDR2: SGHNT and YYREEE (reference sequence). The CDR3: CASLGQNDNEQFF. CDR3 sequence (DNA): TGTGCCAGCCTTGGACAGAATGACAATGAGCAGTTCTTC.

In nucleotides, the CDR3 is TGTGCCAGTAGTAGCAGGGGTAAAAAGGATGAAAAACTGTTTTTT. Amino acid sequence: CASSSRGKKDEKLFF. The chain carries TRBV19 and TRBJ1-4; perhaps TRBD1 as D (6 bases). The germline V and J ends were trimmed by 4 bases and 6 bases, with 15 bases remaining between them. The CDR3 is 15 residues long. From germline, CDR1 is LNHDA and CDR2 SQIVND (reference sequence).

The V and J genes are TRBV5-4 and TRBJ1-1; D is undetermined. CDR1 SGHNT and CDR2 YYREEE come from the germline V gene (reference sequence). V was pared by 5 bases and J by 3 bases, with 14 bases between. The CDR3 sequence is 14 residues long. CDR3 residues: CASRTELEDTEAFF. The CDR3 DNA is TGTGCCAGCAGAACAGAGTTGGAGGACACTGAAGCTTTCTTT.

The rearrangement links TRBV5-1 to TRBJ1-1, with D perhaps matching TRBD1 (6 bases). Deletions cut 0 bases from V and 4 bases from J, with 13 bases between. From germline, CDR1 is SGHRS and CDR2 YFSETQ. This CDR3 spans 15 amino acids. CDR3 region: CASSLAGGLVTEAFF. DNA of the CDR3: TGCGCCAGCAGCTTGGCCGGGGGGCTGGTCACTGAAGCTTTCTTT.

The genes are TRBV19 and TRBJ2-5, with 7 bases that match TRBD2. There are 14 residues in the CDR3. V shed 4 bases and J 5 bases; nucleotides not matched to a gene: 7. Germline V lookup: CDR1 LNHDA, CDR2 SQIVND (reference sequence). The CDR3 sequence: CASSTLTSLETQYF. Written as DNA, the CDR3 is TGTGCCAGTAGTACCCTGACTAGCCTGGAGACCCAGTACTTC.

The chain carries TRBV6-5 and TRBJ2-5, with TRBD1 matching over 10 bases. In germline, CDR1 is MNHEY, CDR2 SVGAGI. Germline trimming cut 7 bases from V and 14 bases from J; bases unmatched to any gene: 7. This CDR3 region has 11 residues. CDR3 residues: CASTWGQGYYF. CDR3 DNA: TGTGCCAGCACCTGGGGACAGGGGTACTACTTC.

A few counts support this clone. The chain has TRBV7-9 and TRBJ1-4, with D hard to call. CDR1 is SEHNR, CDR2 FQNEAQ, per germline (reference sequence). V lost 4 bases, J lost 5 bases, and 11 bases lay in between. CDR3 length: 14 residues. The CDR3 protein is CASSSGRENEKLFF. In nucleotides, the CDR3 is TGTGCCAGCAGCTCCGGCCGCGAGAATGAAAAACTGTTTTTT.

The V and J genes are TRBV11-2 and TRBJ2-2, with TRBD2 matching over 8 bases. J was trimmed by 5 bases and V by 3 bases; bases with no gene match: 5. The CDR3 spans 15 residues. The germline gives CDR1 SGHAT, CDR2 FQNNGV. The CDR3 coding sequence is TGTGCCAGCAGCTTTTCGACTAGCGTTACCGGGGAGCTGTTTTTT. Residues: CASSFSTSVTGELFF.

The chain recombines TRBV5-6 with TRBJ2-1, with TRBD2 matching 10 bases. The ends lost 1 base at V and 7 bases at J; junction bases unmatched: 5. Germline V CDR1 and CDR2: SGHDT, YYEEEE. This CDR3 has 15 amino acids. The CDR3 DNA reads as TGTGCCAGCAGCTTGCTAGCGGGAGTGGGGAATGAGCAGTTCTTC. Its translation is CASSLLAGVGNEQFF.

The rearrangement uses TRBV6-5 and TRBJ1-1; D is undetermined. The CDR3 runs to 14 residues. Germline V gene sequence: CDR1 MNHEY, CDR2 SVGAGI. The germline V and J ends were trimmed by 0 bases and 8 bases, with 13 bases remaining between them. In DNA form, the CDR3 reads TGTGCCAGCAGTTACTCGCGCCTGGGCGACGAAGCTTTCTTT. This sequence encodes CASSYSRLGDEAFF.

This chain links TRBV10-3 with TRBJ1-1, with 7 nucleotides matching TRBD1. Trimming removed 6 bases from V and 0 bases from J; junction bases left unmatched: 13. CDR1 is ENHRY and CDR2 is SYGVKD in the germline V gene. This CDR3 has 17 amino acids. DNA for the CDR3: TGTGCCATCAGGAACGCTGGACAGGTGGGTTTGAACACTGAAGCTTTCTTT. Translated, it gives CAIRNAGQVGLNTEAFF.

The chain uses TRBV5-6 and TRBJ2-1, with a weak D call TRBD2 (5 bases). Trimming removed 2 bases at V and 3 bases at J, with 15 bases between. Germline values: CDR1 SGHDT, CDR2 YYEEEE. CDR3 length: 16 amino acids. CDR3 DNA sequence: TGTGCCAGCAGCTTAGGACTCGTGGTTGACTACAATGAGCAGTTCTTC. It specifies CASSLGLVVDYNEQFF. Drawing the rest from reference TRBV5-6 and TRBJ2-1, the complete variable domain is DAGVTQSPTHLIKTRGQQVTLRCSPKSGHDTVSWYQQALGQGPQFIFQYYEEEERQRGNFPDRFSGHQFPNYSSELNVNALLLGDSALYLCASSLGLVVDYNEQFFGPGTRLTVL.

The chain has TRBV6-1 and TRBJ1-5; tentative D call: TRBD1 (6 bases). V lost 1 base and J lost 9, with 19 bases in between. The CDR3 extends over 16 amino acids. The V gene's germline CDR1 is MNHNS and CDR2 SASEGT. CDR3 sequence reads: CASSEVGGRVTRPQHF. CDR3 nucleotide sequence: TGTGCCAGCAGTGAAGTGGGGGGGCGCGTCACTCGGCCCCAGCATTTT.

V usage is TRBV11-3 and J usage is TRBJ2-1, with D tentatively TRBD1 (5 bases). CDR1 is SGHNT and CDR2 is YENEEA in the germline V gene. V was cut by 0 bases and J by 7 bases, with 7 bases left in between. The CDR3 is 13 residues long. CDR3 DNA sequence: TGTGCCAGCAGCTTAGACAGGGCTAATGAGCAGTTCTTC. This gives the protein CASSLDRANEQFF.

This chain links TRBV7-9 with TRBJ2-3, with 9 positions matching TRBD2. Germline V CDR1 and CDR2: SEHNR, FQNEAQ (reference sequence). J lost 6 bases, V lost 6 bases, and 7 bases had no gene match. The CDR3 runs to 14 residues. CDR3 nucleotide sequence: TGTGCCAGCAGTCGACTAGCGGCTGGGGATACGCAGTATTTT. It encodes CASSRLAAGDTQYF.

This chain uses TRBV7-6 with TRBJ2-2; no definite D call. CDR3 length: 14 amino acids. Germline CDR1 is SGHVS and CDR2 is FNYEAQ. V gave up 2 bases and J gave up 5 bases, with 9 bases separating them. CDR3 coding DNA: TGTGCCAGCAGCTTATCTACCGGGACCGGGGAGCTGTTTTTT. This sequence encodes CASSLSTGTGELFF. The whole variable domain, remainder taken from reference TRBV7-6 and TRBJ2-2, is GAGVSQSPRYKVTKRGQDVALRCDPISGHVSLYWYRQALGQGPEFLTYFNYEAQQDKSGLPNDRFSAERPEGSISTLTIQRTEQRDSAMYRCASSLSTGTGELFFGEGSRLTVL.